This paragraph covers one T cell receptor (beta chain) sequence. The data originate from a study of blood T cell repertoires in COVID-19. Looking at the study overall: The origin of the acute and convalescent COVID-19 samples was the United States, Italy and Spain.

Generated by immunoSEQ multiplex PCR, the TCRdb table keeps only in-frame clones and is missing some. Among fewer than 45,000 clones listed, about 85% were seen once. Between the trimmed V and J ends, which lost 3 bases and 6 bases, there was a span of 15 bases. The CDR3 loop spans 15 amino acids. CDR1 and CDR2 (germline): LNHDA, SQIVND (reference sequence). The gene calls are TRBV19 and TRBJ1-5; D is possibly TRBD1 (5 bases). Material: peripheral blood. The TCR originated in a woman of 80 years or more with acute or convalescent COVID-19. In nucleotides, the CDR3 is TGTGCCAGTAGTATGACAGCCGCCCTCGGTCAGCCCCAGCATTTT. Translated: CASSMTAALGQPQHF.